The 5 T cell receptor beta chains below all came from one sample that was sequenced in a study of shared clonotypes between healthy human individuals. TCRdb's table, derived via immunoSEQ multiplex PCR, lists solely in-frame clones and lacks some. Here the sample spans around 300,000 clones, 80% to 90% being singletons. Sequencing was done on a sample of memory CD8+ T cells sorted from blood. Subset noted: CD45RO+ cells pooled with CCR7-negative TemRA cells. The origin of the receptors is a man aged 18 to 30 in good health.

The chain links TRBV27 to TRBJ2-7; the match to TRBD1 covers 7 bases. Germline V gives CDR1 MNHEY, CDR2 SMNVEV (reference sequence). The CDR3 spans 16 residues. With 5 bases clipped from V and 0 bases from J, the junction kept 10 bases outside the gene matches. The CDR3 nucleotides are TGTGCCAGCAGTACGTCCACAGGGGCCCTCTCCTACGAGCAGTACTTC. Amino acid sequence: CASSTSTGALSYEQYF.

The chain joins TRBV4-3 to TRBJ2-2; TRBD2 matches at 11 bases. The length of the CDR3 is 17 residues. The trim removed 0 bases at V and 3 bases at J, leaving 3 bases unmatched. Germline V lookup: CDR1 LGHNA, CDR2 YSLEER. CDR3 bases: TGCGCCAGCAGCCAAGAGCCTAGCGGGAGGTACACCGGGGAGCTGTTTTTT. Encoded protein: CASSQEPSGRYTGELFF.

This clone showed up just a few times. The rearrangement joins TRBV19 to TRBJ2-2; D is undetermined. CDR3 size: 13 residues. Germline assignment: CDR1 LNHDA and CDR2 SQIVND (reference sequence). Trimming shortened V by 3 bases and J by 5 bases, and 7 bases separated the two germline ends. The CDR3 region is CASSMPPTGELFF. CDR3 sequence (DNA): TGTGCCAGTAGTATGCCCCCAACCGGGGAGCTGTTTTTT. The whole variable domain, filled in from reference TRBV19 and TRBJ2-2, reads DGGITQSPKYLFRKEGQNVTLSCEQNLNHDAMYWYRQDPGQGLRLIYYSQIVNDFQKGDIAEGYSVSREKKESFPLTVTSAQKNPTAFYLCASSMPPTGELFFGEGSRLTVL.

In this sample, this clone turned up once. As DNA, the CDR3 is TGTGCCAGCAGCCCTCGACAGGGGGTCGACGAGCAGTACTTC. Protein sequence: CASSPRQGVDEQYF. The chain links TRBV7-3 to TRBJ2-7, with TRBD1 identical over 9 bases. CDR1 SGHTA and CDR2 FQGTGA come from the germline V gene. Germline trimming cut 5 bases from V and 5 bases from J; bases unmatched to any gene: 7. CDR3 length equals 14 residues.

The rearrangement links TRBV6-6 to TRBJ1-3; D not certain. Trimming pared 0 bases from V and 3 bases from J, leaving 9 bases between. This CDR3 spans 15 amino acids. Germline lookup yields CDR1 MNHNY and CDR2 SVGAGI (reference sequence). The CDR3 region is CASSYSYPSGNTIYF. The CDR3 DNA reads TGTGCCAGCAGTTACTCGTATCCTAGTGGAAACACCATATATTTT.